These 31 T cell receptor beta chains share one sample of origin, sequenced in a study of T cells in Graves' hyperthyroidism and ophthalmopathy. Template material for amplifying TCR beta CDR3 regions consisted of RNA transcripts. The TCR CDR3 first-round RT-PCR relied on the HTBI primer set. TCRdb reprocessed the multiplex PCR reads via MiXCR and lists one record per CDR3 protein. The table includes around 97,000 distinct CDR3 sequences, over 45% detected once. The specimen sequenced was blood. Receptor source: a middle-aged man with Graves' hyperthyroidism.

Many counts were recorded for this clonotype. This rearrangement joins TRBV6-2 or TRBV6-3 to TRBJ1-5; unclear D gene. There are 11 residues in the CDR3. Trimming left V 6 bases short and J 8 bases short, with 8 bases between. CDR1 and CDR2 from the germline V gene are MNHEY and SVGEGT. The CDR3 DNA follows: TGTGCCAGCAGCGACATTAAGCCCCAGCATTTT. Encoded protein: CASSDIKPQHF.

The DNA of the CDR3 is TGCAGTGCTACCCCCCTAAGGCCAGCTTGGCAGCCCCAGTACTTC. The encoded protein is CSATPLRPAWQPQYF. The chain carries TRBV20-1 and TRBJ2-5; the D is unclear. CDR1 and CDR2 (germline): DFQATT, SNEGSKA (reference sequence). Trimming stripped 4 bases from V and 9 bases from J, with 24 bases between. This CDR3 comprises 15 residues.

Worth noting for this clonotype: Being one base from a much bigger clone, this may be a read error. The V and J genes are TRBV20-1 and TRBJ1-1; 9 bases fit TRBD1. The ends lost 8 bases at V and 1 base at J; junction bases unmatched: 17. The CDR3 spans 17 residues. CDR1 is DFQATT and CDR2 is SNEGSKA in the germline V gene (reference sequence). CDR3 residues: CSPGSGTGRPENTEAFF. The DNA for the CDR3 is TGCAGTCCCGGATCCGGGACAGGGAGGCCAGAGAACACTGAAGCTTTCTTT.

Note on this clonotype: The missing conserved phenylalanine or tryptophan at the end of this CDR3 makes a read error likely. The V and J genes are TRBV19 and TRBJ1-6; D remains ambiguous. The CDR3 runs to 16 residues. V dropped 7 bases and J dropped 0 bases, with 13 bases sitting between them. The germline V gene has CDR1 LNHDA and CDR2 SQIVND (reference sequence). The DNA of the CDR3 is TGTGCCAGTAAAGAGCGGAGCTCCTCCTATAATTCACCCCTCCACATT. This translates into CASKERSSSYNSPLHI.

CDR3 sequence: CASSLLRGHEQYF. CDR3 sequence (DNA): TGTGCCAGCAGCTTACTGAGGGGCCACGAGCAGTACTTC. V is TRBV11-2 and J is TRBJ2-7, with D perhaps TRBD1 or TRBD2 (5 bases each). CDR1 SGHAT and CDR2 FQNNGV come from the germline V gene. Trimming shortened V by 2 bases and J by 5 bases, and 10 bases separated the two germline ends. The CDR3 consists of 13 residues.

The chain employs TRBV18 and TRBJ2-5; no reliable D call. CDR1 KGHSH and CDR2 LQKENI come from the germline V gene. There are 12 residues in the CDR3. V lost 2 bases and J 0 bases, leaving 1 base between the germline ends. The CDR3 loop reads CASSPYQETQYF. The CDR3 DNA reads as TGTGCCAGCTCACCATACCAAGAGACCCAGTACTTC.

A single count supports this clonotype. This rearrangement joins TRBV15 to TRBJ2-1; 7 positions match TRBD2. This CDR3 has 14 residues. Germline V gives CDR1 LNHNV, CDR2 YYDKDF (reference sequence). Losses at the gene ends were 5 bases for V and 2 bases for J; bases not matched to a gene: 3. DNA for the CDR3: TGTGCCACCAGCGGAACTAGCGCCTACAATGAGCAGTTCTTC. Its translation: CATSGTSAYNEQFF.

This clonotype has just one count. This rearrangement joins TRBV30 to TRBJ1-5; 7 bases align to TRBD1. J gave up 4 bases and V 0 bases, and 3 bases lay outside the gene matches. This CDR3 region has 14 residues. Germline values: CDR1 GTSNPN, CDR2 SVGIG (reference sequence). The CDR3, as DNA: TGTGCCTGGAGTGTATCAGGGGGAAATCAGCCCCAGCATTTT. Amino acid sequence: CAWSVSGGNQPQHF.

This chain connects TRBV20-1 to TRBJ1-1; perhaps TRBD1 as D (6 bases). Trimming removed 2 bases at V and 6 bases at J, with 13 bases between. The CDR3 contains 13 residues. Germline CDR1 is DFQATT and CDR2 is SNEGSKA (reference sequence). The CDR3 bases are TGCAGTGCTAGACCGTCAGGGGATTCTGAAGCTTTCTTT. It encodes CSARPSGDSEAFF.

This clonotype was counted once. The chain employs TRBV29-1 and TRBJ2-2, with D uncertain. Germline loops: CDR1 SQVTM, CDR2 ANQGSEA. The CDR3 totals 12 residues. The V end lost 7 bases, the J end lost 8 bases, and 14 bases lay between the germline ends. CDR3 loop: CSALDAAGELFF. Here the CDR3 DNA reads TGCAGCGCCCTCGATGCGGCAGGGGAGCTGTTTTTT.

In this sample, this clonotype turned up a few times. The chain is built from TRBV28 and TRBJ2-7, with TRBD2 as a possible D gene (5 bases). V was clipped by 4 bases and J by 6 bases, with 22 bases between them. The CDR3 extends over 16 amino acids. Germline V lookup: CDR1 MDHEN, CDR2 SYDVKM. In DNA, the CDR3 is TGTGCCAGCAGTTCCCCGGCTCTGCGCGACGAGGGCGAGCAGTACTTC. It specifies CASSSPALRDEGEQYF.

Ten or more counts support this clonotype. The chain is built from TRBV11-2 and TRBJ2-7, with D unclear. The length of the CDR3 is 12 residues. V was trimmed by 6 bases and J by 4 bases, leaving 10 bases between them. Germline lookup yields CDR1 SGHAT and CDR2 FQNNGV. The CDR3 region is CASSFTVYEQYF. Here the CDR3 DNA reads TGTGCCAGCAGTTTTACAGTATACGAGCAGTACTTC.

This clonotype turned up a few times. Just one base apart from a much larger clone, this may be a read error. This rearrangement joins TRBV4-3 to TRBJ1-5; possibly TRBD1 for D (5 bases). Germline V gene sequence: CDR1 LGHNA, CDR2 YSLEER. This CDR3 is built from 15 residues. The CDR3 DNA is TGCGCCAGCGGCCAAGGGGCCGTCAATAATCAGCCCCAGCATTTT. It translates to CASGQGAVNNQPQHF.

The chain is built from TRBV9 and TRBJ2-3; D may be TRBD2 (7 bases). The ends were cut back, 5 bases at V and 9 bases at J, with 10 bases in the middle. The CDR3 runs 11 residues. CDR1 is SGDLS, CDR2 YYNGEE, per germline. The CDR3 DNA is TGTGCCAGCAGTAGGGGGGGGACGCAGTATTTT. Translating gives CASSRGGTQYF.

At least ten counts were recorded for this clonotype. The CDR3 spells CASSQRGAGVETQYF. The CDR3 DNA sequence: TGTGCCAGCAGCCAGAGGGGAGCGGGGGTTGAGACCCAGTACTTC. V gene TRBV7-9 combines with J gene TRBJ2-5; 8 nucleotides align to TRBD2. This CDR3 spans 15 amino acids. J was trimmed by 5 bases and V by 5 bases; bases with no gene match: 10. Germline CDR1 and CDR2: SEHNR and FQNEAQ (reference sequence).

Points on this clonotype: A much larger clone differs from this one at a single base, so this may be a read error. The chain employs TRBV10-3 and TRBJ1-1; D ambiguous. V was clipped by 5 bases and J by 3 bases, with 7 bases between them. This CDR3 is built from 12 residues. Germline CDR1 is ENHRY and CDR2 is SYGVKD. CDR3 amino acids: CAISFADTEAFF. For the CDR3, the DNA is TGTGCCATCAGTTTCGCGGACACTGAAGCTTTCTTT.

There are many counts of this clonotype. In DNA form, the CDR3 reads TGTGCCAGCAGCGAAGAGGGAGCTGCCTACAATGAGCAGTTCTTC. It is translated as CASSEEGAAYNEQFF. The V and J genes are TRBV7-2 and TRBJ2-1, with D possibly being TRBD2 (5 bases). Trimming shortened V by 5 bases and J by 2 bases, and 13 bases separated the two germline ends. The CDR3 is 15 amino acids. In germline, CDR1 is SGHTA, CDR2 FQGNSA.

This clonotype occurred many times. The V and J genes are TRBV6-2 or TRBV6-3 and TRBJ2-1; D perhaps matches TRBD1 (5 bases). The germline V gene encodes CDR1 MNHEY and CDR2 SVGEGT. CDR3 length: 16 residues. Trimming took 0 bases from V and 0 from J, leaving 9 bases between them. CDR3 DNA sequence: TGTGCCAGCAGTTACTCGAAGGGGATCTCCTACAATGAGCAGTTCTTC. Protein product: CASSYSKGISYNEQFF.

The chain employs TRBV7-2 and TRBJ2-7; 7 nucleotides line up with TRBD2. V trimming: 1 base; J trimming: 7 bases; junction bases outside the gene matches: 13. Germline CDR1 is SGHTA and CDR2 is FQGNSA. The CDR3 runs to 16 residues. The CDR3 sequence is CASSLGHGEGRREQYF. As DNA, the CDR3 is TGTGCCAGCAGCTTAGGGCACGGGGAGGGGAGGCGTGAGCAGTACTTC.

This clonotype was recorded many times. The chain carries TRBV7-9 and TRBJ2-3; D call uncertain. Per the germline V gene, CDR1 is SEHNR and CDR2 is FQNEAQ (reference sequence). V lost 1 base and J 6 bases, leaving 11 bases between the germline ends. The CDR3 consists of 14 residues. The CDR3 is CASSLGAHWDTQYF. The CDR3 nucleotides are TGTGCCAGCAGCTTAGGGGCCCACTGGGATACGCAGTATTTT. The whole variable domain, filled in from reference TRBV7-9 and TRBJ2-3, reads DTGVSQNPRHKITKRGQNVTFRCDPISEHNRLYWYRQTLGQGPEFLTYFQNEAQLEKSRLLSDRFSAERPKGSFSTLEIQRTEQGDSAMYLCASSLGAHWDTQYFGPGTRLTVL.

Points on this clonotype: This may stem from a read error, because a much larger clone lies one nucleotide away. The chain employs TRBV6-5 and TRBJ1-1, with a tentative D call TRBD1 (6 bases). The length of the CDR3 is 14 residues. The V gene's germline CDR1 is MNHEY and CDR2 SVGAGI. The CDR3 spells CASSYEGGDTEACF. The DNA for the CDR3 is TGTGCCAGCAGTTACGAAGGGGGGGACACTGAAGCTTGCTTT.

About this clonotype: A single base separates this from a much larger clone, so it may be a read error. The chain joins TRBV6-1 to TRBJ1-2; the D gene is possibly TRBD1 (5 bases). The CDR3 covers 14 residues. Germline CDR1 reads MNHNS; CDR2 reads SASEGT. The V end was cut by 5 bases, the J end by 3 bases, with 13 bases between. The CDR3 bases are TGTGCCAGCAGTTCCAGGGAAGTAGACTATGGCTACACCTTC. This translates into CASSSREVDYGYTF.

The chain is built from TRBV6-4 and TRBJ2-6, with D perhaps assigned TRBD1 or TRBD2 (5 bases each). The germline V gene has CDR1 MRHNA and CDR2 SNTAGT. Trimming pared 5 bases from V and 2 bases from J, leaving 10 bases between. This CDR3 is 15 amino acids long. CDR3 protein: CASSTGTTGANVLTF. The DNA for the CDR3 is TGTGCCAGCAGTACGGGGACGACTGGGGCCAACGTCCTGACTTTC.

In regard to this clonotype: At one end the junction does not follow the germline gene, possibly because of a read error. The chain is built from TRBV10-3 and TRBJ2-7; D is possibly TRBD1 (6 bases). This CDR3 region has 14 residues. CDR1 and CDR2 (germline): ENHRY, SYGVKD. The CDR3 loop is CAIRGSVNSYEQYF. The CDR3 bases are TGTGCTATCAGGGGCAGCGTTAACTCCTACGAGCAGTACTTC.

This clonotype was counted at least ten times. The chain employs TRBV11-3 and TRBJ2-7; 11 bases fit TRBD1. The V segment lost 0 bases and the J segment 2 bases; nucleotides outside the gene matches: 6. The CDR3 spans 17 residues. CDR1 SGHNT and CDR2 YENEEA come from the germline V gene. The DNA of the CDR3 is TGTGCCAGCAGCTTAGATGGGGGGACAGGGGGGGCCTACGAGCAGTACTTC. Protein: CASSLDGGTGGAYEQYF.

The sample holds many counts of this clonotype. The rearrangement links TRBV29-1 to TRBJ1-1, with unresolved D. This CDR3 is 10 amino acids long. Trimming pared 7 bases from V and 4 bases from J, leaving 7 bases between. CDR1 and CDR2 from the germline V gene are SQVTM and ANQGSEA. CDR3 coding DNA: TGCAGCGCCCAAACCACTGAAGCTTTCTTT. Translation gives CSAQTTEAFF.

This clonotype has a handful of counts. This may stem from a read error, because a much larger clone lies one nucleotide away. The chain employs TRBV19 and TRBJ1-5; D remains unclear. CDR3 length: 16 residues. Trimming stripped 6 bases from V and 0 bases from J, with 15 bases between. Germline V gene sequence: CDR1 LNHDA, CDR2 SQIVND (reference sequence). For the CDR3, the DNA is TGTGCCAGTAGCGACGGCGGAATGTATAGCAATCAGCCCCAGCATTTT. Its protein product is CASSDGGMYSNQPQHF.

In this sample, this clonotype turned up many times. The V and J genes are TRBV28 and TRBJ1-6; no definite D call. Germline values: CDR1 MDHEN, CDR2 SYDVKM. The CDR3 runs 12 residues. Trimming removed 2 bases at V and 11 bases at J, with 7 bases between. CDR3 in amino acids: CASSLNGTPLHF. The CDR3 DNA sequence: TGTGCCAGCAGTTTAAACGGTACACCCCTCCACTTT.

The chain has TRBV12-3 or TRBV12-4 and TRBJ1-3, with D possibly TRBD1 on 5 matching bases. The CDR3 is 16 residues long. The germline V and J ends were trimmed by 2 bases and 0 bases, with 11 bases remaining between them. The CDR3 DNA sequence: TGTGCCAGCAGTTTATCAGGGATCTACTCTGGAAACACCATATATTTT. It translates to CASSLSGIYSGNTIYF.

The chain employs TRBV10-3 and TRBJ1-5, with D unclear. This CDR3 has 14 amino acids. The V gene lost 11 bases and the J gene lost 1 base, with 15 bases spanning the gap. The germline V gene encodes CDR1 ENHRY and CDR2 SYGVKD. The CDR3 bases are TGTGCCTGGAGTGTTTCCACAAGCAATCAGCCCCAGCATTTT. This encodes CAWSVSTSNQPQHF.

Ten or more counts support this clonotype. The genes are TRBV20-1 and TRBJ2-5; the D is unclear. V lost 8 bases and J 2 bases, leaving 15 bases between the germline ends. The CDR3 length is 13 residues. From germline, CDR1 is DFQATT and CDR2 SNEGSKA (reference sequence). The CDR3 DNA follows: TGCAGTCCTACGTCCAGGCGACAAGAGACCCAGTACTTC. Protein product: CSPTSRRQETQYF.